This T cell receptor (beta chain) is drawn from a study of shared clonotypes between healthy human individuals. Across the whole study: Used for every donor were three CD4 naive, three CD4 memory, two CD8 naive and one CD8 memory plate. General study results and limits: Clonotypes not shared had lower generation probabilities than those common to all four donors.

HIV-negative, healthy adults without recent acute infections or vaccinations were the donors. Sorted-subset replicate PCR reactions contained approximately 190 ng DNA, corresponding to approximately 30,000 T cell genomes. Assay used: immunoSEQ multiplex PCR; TCRdb lists only in-frame clones, some missing. Of 2 million to 3 million clones detected, approximately 94% appear once; the ten largest clones hold around 0.14%. A note on this clone: What it binds is not known.

The receptor comes from a man in his late teens or twenties in good health. Sequenced sample: naive CD4+ T cells sorted from blood. Subset described: CD45RA+ positively selected.

For the CDR3, the DNA is TGTGCCAGCAGCTTGGGGTGGGGACAGCTGAACACTGAAGCTTTCTTT. This translates into CASSLGWGQLNTEAFF. The chain carries TRBV5-6 and TRBJ1-1, with 7 positions matching TRBD1. The CDR3 consists of 16 residues. The junction had 5 bases not matched to a gene; V was cut back by 0 bases and J by 0 bases. The germline V gene has CDR1 SGHDT and CDR2 YYEEEE.